Listed here are 26 T cell receptor beta chains from one sample, sequenced in a study of cytotoxic CD8 clonotypes in ibrutinib-treated CLL. Clones were read by immunoSEQ multiplex PCR, and TCRdb kept only the in-frame ones, dropping some. The sample includes around 29,000 clones, roughly 69% seen only once; the top ten take approximately 50%. The input for sequencing was PBMCs, taken after 24 months of ibrutinib treatment. These receptors were collected from a human donor with chronic lymphocytic leukemia.

The V call is TRBV9, the J call TRBJ2-1; D is possibly TRBD1 or TRBD2 (5 bases each). The CDR3 length is 15 residues. V gave up 3 bases and J gave up 0 bases, with 10 bases separating them. Germline CDR1 and CDR2: SGDLS and YYNGEE. CDR3 nucleotide sequence: TGTGCCAGCAGCGAAGGGACCTCCTCCTACAATGAGCAGTTCTTC. It yields the protein CASSEGTSSYNEQFF. Based on the CDR3 plus reference TRBV9 and TRBJ2-1, the full variable domain is DSGVTQTPKHLITATGQRVTLRCSPRSGDLSVYWYQQSLDQGLQFLIQYYNGEERAKGNILERFSAQQFPDLHSELNLSSLELGDSALYFCASSEGTSSYNEQFFGPGTRLTVL.

The chain combines TRBV25-1 with TRBJ2-5; the match to TRBD2 covers 11 bases. Trimming removed 2 bases from V and 1 base from J; junction bases left unmatched: 3. This CDR3 is 16 amino acids long. Germline V gives CDR1 MGHDK, CDR2 SYGVNS. The CDR3 sequence is CASSERGLAGQETQYF. CDR3 nucleotide sequence: TGTGCCAGCAGTGAAAGAGGACTAGCGGGCCAAGAGACCCAGTACTTC.

The sample holds a few counts of this clone. A read error may produce the germline difference seen at one junction end. The V call is TRBV30, the J call TRBJ1-3, with D perhaps TRBD1 (5 bases). The CDR3 runs 15 residues. Germline lookup yields CDR1 GTSNPN and CDR2 SVGIG (reference sequence). The CDR3 region is CASKPGRPLWKHHIF. The CDR3 nucleotides are TGTGCCTCTAAACCGGGACGCCCACTCTGGAAACACCATATATTT.

This chain's CDR3 is CASSHSTRGLAFF. CDR3 nucleotide sequence: TGTGCCAGCAGTCACTCTACCAGGGGGCTAGCTTTCTTT. This chain uses TRBV6-1 with TRBJ1-1; 8 nucleotides line up with TRBD1. This CDR3 is 13 amino acids long. The germline CDR1 and CDR2 sequences are MNHNS and SASEGT. Unmatched junction bases numbered 9, after V lost 5 bases and J lost 10 bases.

The V and J genes are TRBV7-8 and TRBJ1-2; 9 bases are shared with TRBD1. Germline V lookup: CDR1 SGHVS, CDR2 FQNEAQ. The CDR3 contains 14 residues. V trimming: 0 bases; J trimming: 11 bases; junction bases outside the gene matches: 7. The CDR3 sequence is CASSLAGTGRTYTF. The CDR3 nucleotides are TGTGCCAGCAGCTTAGCGGGGACAGGGAGAACTTACACCTTC.

This chain joins TRBV6-5 and TRBJ1-1; D unresolved. The CDR3 has 12 residues. V was clipped by 2 bases and J by 5 bases, with 6 bases between them. The germline CDR1 and CDR2 sequences are MNHEY and SVGAGI. CDR3 loop: CASSYRRTEAFF. CDR3 bases: TGTGCCAGCAGTTACAGGCGGACTGAAGCTTTCTTT.

The gene calls are TRBV7-9 and TRBJ1-4; the D is unclear. Germline-derived CDR1 and CDR2 are SEHNR and FQNEAQ (reference sequence). This CDR3 has 15 amino acids. V gave up 2 bases and J gave up 7 bases, with 14 bases separating them. The CDR3 region is CASSLPDGSGEKLFF. The CDR3 bases are TGTGCCAGCAGCTTACCGGACGGCTCTGGTGAAAAACTGTTTTTT.

This sequence joins TRBV2 and TRBJ1-5, with D possibly TRBD1 on 5 matching bases. The germline V and J ends were trimmed by 6 bases and 3 bases, with 9 bases remaining between them. CDR3 size: 13 residues. Germline V gives CDR1 SNHLY, CDR2 FYNNEI. CDR3 protein: CASRQEPNQPQHF. For the CDR3, the DNA is TGTGCCAGCAGACAGGAACCCAATCAGCCCCAGCATTTT.

This clone was recorded a few times. The chain joins TRBV2 to TRBJ1-6, with 7 bases matching TRBD1. This CDR3 contains 16 residues. Germline assignment: CDR1 SNHLY and CDR2 FYNNEI. Losses at the gene ends were 3 bases for V and 11 bases for J; bases not matched to a gene: 13. The CDR3, as DNA: TGTGCCAGCAGTGAGCTAGGGGGACAGTCGGGGGCACCCCTCCACTTT. This codes for CASSELGGQSGAPLHF. The whole variable domain, filled in from reference TRBV2 and TRBJ1-6, reads EPEVTQTPSHQVTQMGQEVILRCVPISNHLYFYWYRQILGQKVEFLVSFYNNEISEKSEIFDDQFSVERPDGSNFTLKIRSTKLEDSAMYFCASSELGGQSGAPLHFGNGTRLTVT.

The table lists this clone with a few counts. The chain recombines TRBV6-1 with TRBJ1-2, with D perhaps matching TRBD1 (5 bases). There are 13 residues in the CDR3. Germline V gives CDR1 MNHNS, CDR2 SASEGT. The V and J ends lost 7 bases and 8 bases respectively, with 17 bases between them. CDR3: CASTLPDQGGYTF. CDR3 sequence (DNA): TGTGCCAGCACCTTACCCGACCAGGGAGGCTACACCTTC.

The sample holds one count of this clone. This chain joins TRBV7-8 and TRBJ2-3, with 9 bases fitting TRBD2. From germline, CDR1 is SGHVS and CDR2 FQNEAQ. The CDR3 has 16 amino acids. Trimming at V came to 5 bases and at J to 0 bases, leaving 6 bases not matched to a gene. CDR3 sequence: CASSTLAGTSTDTQYF. CDR3 coding DNA: TGTGCCAGCAGCACCCTAGCGGGGACTAGCACAGATACGCAGTATTTT.

The chain uses TRBV27 and TRBJ2-7, with 8 bases matching TRBD1. Germline CDR1 is MNHEY and CDR2 is SMNVEV (reference sequence). CDR3 length equals 14 residues. J was trimmed by 3 bases and V by 5 bases; bases with no gene match: 6. The CDR3 DNA is TGTGCCAGCAGTCTAGGACAGGGCCGCTACGAGCAGTACTTC. Its translation: CASSLGQGRYEQYF.

This clone was seen more than once but under ten times. This chain uses TRBV5-1 with TRBJ2-7; D might be TRBD1 (7 bases). This CDR3 has 13 residues. CDR1 is SGHRS and CDR2 is YFSETQ in the germline V gene. V was cut by 5 bases and J by 0 bases, with 9 bases left in between. The CDR3, as DNA: TGCGCCAGCAGTCAGGGGGGCTCCTACGAGCAGTACTTC. As protein: CASSQGGSYEQYF.

This chain's CDR3 is CASSPRLATLFF. The CDR3 DNA is TGTGCCAGCAGTCCCCGCCTCGCGACACTGTTTTTT. V usage is TRBV28 and J usage is TRBJ1-4; D gene uncertain. Germline V gene data show CDR1 as MDHEN and CDR2 as SYDVKM. CDR3 length: 12 amino acids. Between the trimmed V and J ends, which lost 5 bases and 13 bases, there was a span of 14 bases.

In its sample, this clone was seen once. The V and J genes are TRBV28 and TRBJ2-2, with D perhaps given as TRBD1 or TRBD2 (5 bases each). The CDR3 has 15 residues. CDR1 is MDHEN, CDR2 SYDVKM, per germline. Trimming shortened V by 5 bases and J by 4 bases, and 14 bases separated the two germline ends. CDR3 coding DNA: TGTGCCAGCAGTCTCCGGGACGCCCGCACCGGGGAGCTGTTTTTT. Its protein is CASSLRDARTGELFF.

The V and J genes are TRBV6-4 and TRBJ2-7, with no clear D. This CDR3 spans 14 amino acids. Germline CDR1 reads MRHNA; CDR2 reads SNTAGT. Trimming took off 4 bases at V and 3 bases at J, with 13 bases between the two ends. CDR3 nucleotide sequence: TGTGCCAGCAGTGGGAATCTGATGGGCTACGAGCAGTACTTC. It encodes CASSGNLMGYEQYF.

V usage is TRBV29-1 and J usage is TRBJ1-1; possibly TRBD1 for D (5 bases). V was shortened by 7 bases and J by 1 base, with 13 bases between the two germline ends. Germline V gives CDR1 SQVTM, CDR2 ANQGSEA. CDR3 size: 13 residues. As DNA, the CDR3 is TGCAGCGCGGCTCAGGGTAAGAACACTGAAGCTTTCTTT. As protein: CSAAQGKNTEAFF.

This clone was counted only a few times. The CDR3 spells CASSQDQLGTDYGYTF. DNA for the CDR3: TGTGCCAGCAGCCAAGATCAGTTAGGGACAGACTATGGCTACACCTTC. This sequence joins TRBV4-2 and TRBJ1-2, with TRBD1 identical over 7 bases. Germline trimming cut 0 bases from V and 3 bases from J; bases unmatched to any gene: 7. The CDR3 length is 16 residues. In germline, CDR1 is LGHNA, CDR2 YNFKEQ.

The CDR3 nucleotides are TGTGCCAGCAGCTTACAGGGGAGTGGGGAGCAGTACTTC. This gives the protein CASSLQGSGEQYF. The chain couples TRBV7-9 to TRBJ2-7; D perhaps matches TRBD1 (6 bases). Per germline, CDR1 SEHNR and CDR2 FQNEAQ (reference sequence). Trimming pared 2 bases from V and 7 bases from J, leaving 12 bases between. The CDR3 contains 13 residues.

The genes are TRBV9 and TRBJ2-7; tentatively, D is TRBD2 (5 bases). V was cut by 0 bases and J by 6 bases, with 19 bases left in between. Looked up from germline, CDR1 is SGDLS and CDR2 is YYNGEE. CDR3 length equals 16 residues. For the CDR3, the DNA is TGTGCCAGCAGCGTAGCTAGCACAGCCGGCGGCAGCGAGCAGTACTTC. Protein: CASSVASTAGGSEQYF. The full variable domain, in which reference TRBV9 and TRBJ2-7 provide the parts outside the CDR3, is DSGVTQTPKHLITATGQRVTLRCSPRSGDLSVYWYQQSLDQGLQFLIQYYNGEERAKGNILERFSAQQFPDLHSELNLSSLELGDSALYFCASSVASTAGGSEQYFGPGTRLTVT.

The V gene is TRBV9, the J gene TRBJ2-7; perhaps TRBD1 as D (6 bases). The CDR3 runs 15 residues. Trimming stripped 4 bases from V and 7 bases from J, with 21 bases between. The V gene's germline CDR1 is SGDLS and CDR2 YYNGEE. The CDR3 is CASSPTGTNTREQYF. The CDR3, as DNA: TGTGCCAGCAGCCCAACAGGGACAAATACGAGGGAGCAGTACTTC. The variable domain in full, completed from reference TRBV9 and TRBJ2-7, reads DSGVTQTPKHLITATGQRVTLRCSPRSGDLSVYWYQQSLDQGLQFLIQYYNGEERAKGNILERFSAQQFPDLHSELNLSSLELGDSALYFCASSPTGTNTREQYFGPGTRLTVT.

V and J are TRBV28 and TRBJ2-7; tentatively, D is TRBD1 (5 bases). The CDR3 is 12 residues long. Germline values: CDR1 MDHEN, CDR2 SYDVKM. V gave up 4 bases and J gave up 5 bases, with 9 bases separating them. The CDR3 DNA reads as TGTGCCAGCAGTTGGGGCCAGCACGAGCAGTACTTC. This encodes CASSWGQHEQYF.

The gene calls are TRBV6-5 and TRBJ1-2, with unresolved D. This CDR3 has 13 amino acids. Germline V gene sequence: CDR1 MNHEY, CDR2 SVGAGI. The ends were cut back, 7 bases at V and 0 bases at J, with 9 bases in the middle. For the CDR3, the DNA is TGTGCCAGCACCCCACAAGCTAACTATGGCTACACCTTC. Its protein is CASTPQANYGYTF.

In this sample, this clone turned up a few times. This chain connects TRBV28 to TRBJ1-6; D is possibly TRBD1 (5 bases). Germline V gives CDR1 MDHEN, CDR2 SYDVKM. V lost 7 bases, J lost 5 bases, and 9 bases lay in between. This CDR3 has 13 residues. The CDR3: CASIRQNNSPLHF. The DNA of the CDR3 is TGTGCCAGCATCAGACAGAATAATTCACCCCTCCACTTT.

This chain links TRBV4-3 with TRBJ2-7, with a weak D call TRBD1 (6 bases). Trimming pared 3 bases from V and 1 base from J, leaving 10 bases between. This CDR3 has 14 amino acids. Germline assignment: CDR1 LGHNA and CDR2 YSLEER. The CDR3 nucleotides are TGCGCCAGCAGCCAGACAGGACAGTCCTACGAGCAGTACTTC. Translating it yields CASSQTGQSYEQYF.

The chain combines TRBV6-5 with TRBJ2-1; 8 bases map to TRBD2. Germline V gives CDR1 MNHEY, CDR2 SVGAGI. The CDR3 length is 14 residues. The V gene end was trimmed by 2 bases and the J gene end by 3 bases; junction bases not matched to a gene: 0. This chain's CDR3 is CASSYTSGYNEQFF. Here the CDR3 DNA reads TGTGCCAGCAGTTACACTAGCGGCTACAATGAGCAGTTCTTC.